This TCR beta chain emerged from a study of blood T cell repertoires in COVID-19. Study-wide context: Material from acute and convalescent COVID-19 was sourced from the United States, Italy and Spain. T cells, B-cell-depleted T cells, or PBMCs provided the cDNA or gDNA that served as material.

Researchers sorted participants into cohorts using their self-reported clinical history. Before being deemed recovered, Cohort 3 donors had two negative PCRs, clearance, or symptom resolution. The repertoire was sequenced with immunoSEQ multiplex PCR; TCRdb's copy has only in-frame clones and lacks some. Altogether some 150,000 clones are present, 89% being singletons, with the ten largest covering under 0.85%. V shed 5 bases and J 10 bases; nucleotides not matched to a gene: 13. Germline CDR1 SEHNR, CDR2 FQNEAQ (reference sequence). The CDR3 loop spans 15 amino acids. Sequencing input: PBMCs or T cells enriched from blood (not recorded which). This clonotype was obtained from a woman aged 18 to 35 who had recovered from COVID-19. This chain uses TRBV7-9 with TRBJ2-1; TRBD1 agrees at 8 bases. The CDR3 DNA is TGTGCCAGCAGCCTCCAGGGGGCCGCCCCAGGGGAGCAGTTCTTC. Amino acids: CASSLQGAAPGEQFF.